Below, 13 T cell receptor beta chains from the same sample are listed, as sequenced in a study of OX40 agonist ivuxolimab in advanced cancers. The assay was immunoSEQ multiplex PCR, and TCRdb's table has in-frame clones only and misses some. This sample has some 74,000 clones; less than 95% occur once, and the top ten carry over 8.5%. The material was CD4+ or CD8+ T cells sorted from blood, obtained in a trial of the OX40 agonist ivuxolimab. The receptors were sampled from an adult with an advanced solid tumor such as melanoma, head and neck, liver or kidney cancer.

By share, this clone ranks as medium-sized. The rearrangement uses TRBV6-1 and TRBJ2-1; D ambiguous. V was pared by 2 bases and J by 8 bases, with 10 bases between. The CDR3 totals 13 residues. From germline, CDR1 is MNHNS and CDR2 SASEGT. The chain's CDR3 is CASSELVGHEQFF. CDR3 nucleotides: TGTGCCAGCAGTGAACTTGTCGGGCATGAGCAGTTCTTC.

The chain recombines TRBV4-1 with TRBJ2-1; the D gene is possibly TRBD1 (6 bases). The germline CDR1 and CDR2 sequences are MGHRA and YSYEKL. Deletions cut 6 bases from V and 5 bases from J, with 11 bases between. The CDR3 length is 13 residues. CDR3 sequence: CASSEDSNNEQFF. DNA of the CDR3: TGCGCCAGCAGTGAGGACAGTAACAATGAGCAGTTCTTC.

This rearrangement joins TRBV27 to TRBJ2-3; D assignment may be TRBD1 or TRBD2 (5 bases each). Trimming cost V 8 bases and J 4 bases, with 10 bases left between them. Germline V gene sequence: CDR1 MNHEY, CDR2 SMNVEV (reference sequence). The CDR3 consists of 12 residues. CDR3 bases: TGTGCCAGCGGGGGAAATGCAGATACGCAGTATTTT. Translation: CASGGNADTQYF.

The rearrangement joins TRBV7-9 to TRBJ1-1, with a weak D call TRBD1 (5 bases). The CDR3 extends over 14 amino acids. The ends were cut back, 5 bases at V and 7 bases at J, with 17 bases in the middle. Germline lookup yields CDR1 SEHNR and CDR2 FQNEAQ (reference sequence). CDR3 in DNA: TGTGCCAGCAGCCCCCCTAGACAGCGATATGAAGCTTTCTTT. The encoded protein is CASSPPRQRYEAFF.

This clone has more than one count but fewer than ten. V and J are TRBV2 and TRBJ2-7; 9 nucleotides align to TRBD2. The CDR3 extends over 15 amino acids. V trimming: 1 base; J trimming: 3 bases; junction bases outside the gene matches: 4. In germline, CDR1 is SNHLY, CDR2 FYNNEI. CDR3 amino acids: CASSEGEAGGYEQYF. The DNA of the CDR3 is TGTGCCAGCAGTGAAGGGGAAGCGGGGGGCTACGAGCAGTACTTC.

The chain uses TRBV6-1 and TRBJ1-2; D is possibly TRBD1 (6 bases). Germline V gene sequence: CDR1 MNHNS, CDR2 SASEGT. Trimming cost V 6 bases and J 1 base, with 12 bases left between them. This CDR3 is built from 14 residues. The CDR3 is CASRTGHLNYGYTF. The CDR3 DNA is TGTGCCAGCAGGACGGGACACCTTAACTATGGCTACACCTTC.

V usage is TRBV7-2 and J usage is TRBJ2-2, with D unresolved. V lost 2 bases and J 0 bases, leaving 7 bases between the germline ends. CDR1 and CDR2 from the germline V gene are SGHTA and FQGNSA. The CDR3 has 15 residues. The CDR3 loop is CASSLRIPNTGELFF. Written as DNA, the CDR3 is TGTGCCAGCAGCTTAAGGATTCCGAACACCGGGGAGCTGTTTTTT.

The chain joins TRBV28 to TRBJ1-4; D call uncertain. Germline V gene lookup returns CDR1 MDHEN and CDR2 SYDVKM. This CDR3 comprises 13 residues. The V and J ends lost 3 bases and 0 bases respectively, with 2 bases between them. The CDR3 sequence is CASSFSTNEKLFF. CDR3 nucleotides: TGTGCCAGCAGTTTCTCAACTAATGAAAAACTGTTTTTT.

V gene TRBV6-1 combines with J gene TRBJ2-1, with a weak D call TRBD2 (7 bases). This CDR3 contains 16 residues. V was clipped by 4 bases and J by 4 bases, with 17 bases between them. Looked up from germline, CDR1 is MNHNS and CDR2 is SASEGT. CDR3 sequence reads: CASSVLGAGAYNEQFF. CDR3 nucleotides: TGTGCCAGCAGTGTCCTAGGGGCGGGGGCTTACAATGAGCAGTTCTTC.

This chain links TRBV11-2 with TRBJ2-7; D gene uncertain. The germline V gene encodes CDR1 SGHAT and CDR2 FQNNGV. The CDR3 totals 11 residues. V lost 5 bases and J lost 6, with 8 bases in between. CDR3 in DNA: TGTGCCAGCAGCCTGGCAGGCGAGCAGTACTTC. Translated, it gives CASSLAGEQYF.

The chain employs TRBV4-2 and TRBJ2-7; 8 nucleotides line up with TRBD1. The CDR3 is 14 amino acids. V lost 4 bases and J lost 1; bases outside the gene matches: 3. From germline, CDR1 is LGHNA and CDR2 YNFKEQ. The CDR3 spells CASSRRGQSYEQYF. DNA of the CDR3: TGTGCCAGCAGCCGCAGGGGGCAATCCTACGAGCAGTACTTC.

The gene calls are TRBV5-6 and TRBJ2-2; D remains ambiguous. Germline-derived CDR1 and CDR2 are SGHDT and YYEEEE. V was clipped by 2 bases and J by 2 bases, with 1 base between them. The CDR3 extends over 12 amino acids. The CDR3 nucleotides are TGTGCCAGCAGCTTTAACACCGGGGAGCTGTTTTTT. This sequence encodes CASSFNTGELFF.

This chain uses TRBV7-6 with TRBJ2-3, with 9 bases fitting TRBD2. Germline CDR1 SGHVS, CDR2 FNYEAQ. Trimming cost V 5 bases and J 0 bases; bases outside gene matches: 6. This CDR3 contains 16 residues. The CDR3 sequence is CASSTWTSESTDTQYF. The CDR3 DNA is TGTGCCAGCAGCACCTGGACTAGCGAGAGCACAGATACGCAGTATTTT.